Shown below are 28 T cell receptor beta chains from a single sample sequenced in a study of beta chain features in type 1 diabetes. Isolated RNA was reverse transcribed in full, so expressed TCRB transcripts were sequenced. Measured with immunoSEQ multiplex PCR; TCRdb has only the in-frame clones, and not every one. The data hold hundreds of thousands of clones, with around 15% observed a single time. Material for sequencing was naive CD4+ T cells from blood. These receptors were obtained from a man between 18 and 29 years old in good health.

This CDR3 is CASSESLPGQGTYEQYF. CDR3 DNA sequence: TGTGCCAGCAGTGAATCCCTTCCGGGACAGGGGACCTACGAGCAGTACTTC. J is TRBJ2-7 and V is TRBV25-1; TRBD1 aligns across 10 bases. The germline gives CDR1 MGHDK, CDR2 SYGVNS. Germline trimming cut 1 base from V and 2 bases from J; bases unmatched to any gene: 8. The CDR3 is made up of 17 amino acids.

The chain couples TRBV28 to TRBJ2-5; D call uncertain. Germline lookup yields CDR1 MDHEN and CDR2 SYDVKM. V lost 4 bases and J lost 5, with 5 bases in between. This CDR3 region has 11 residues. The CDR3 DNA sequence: TGTGCCAGCAGTTGGTATGAGACCCAGTACTTC. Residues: CASSWYETQYF.

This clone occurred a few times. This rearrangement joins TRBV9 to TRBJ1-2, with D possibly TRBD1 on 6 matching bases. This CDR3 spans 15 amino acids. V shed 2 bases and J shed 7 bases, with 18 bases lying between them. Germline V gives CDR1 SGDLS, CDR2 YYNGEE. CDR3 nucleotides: TGTGCCAGCAGCGTGGGACATCACAGGGAAGGTGGCTACACCTTC. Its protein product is CASSVGHHREGGYTF.

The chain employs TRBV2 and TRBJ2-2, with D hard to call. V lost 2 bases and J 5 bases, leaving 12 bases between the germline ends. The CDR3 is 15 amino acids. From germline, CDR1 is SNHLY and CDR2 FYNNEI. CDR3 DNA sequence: TGTGCCAGCAGTGAAAGCAGGACGGCGACCGGGGAGCTGTTTTTT. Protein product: CASSESRTATGELFF.

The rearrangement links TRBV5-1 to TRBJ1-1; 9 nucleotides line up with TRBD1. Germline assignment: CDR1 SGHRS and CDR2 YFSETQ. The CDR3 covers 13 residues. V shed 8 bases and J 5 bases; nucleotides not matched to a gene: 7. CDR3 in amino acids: CASQQGASTEAFF. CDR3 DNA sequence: TGCGCCAGTCAACAGGGGGCAAGTACTGAAGCTTTCTTT.

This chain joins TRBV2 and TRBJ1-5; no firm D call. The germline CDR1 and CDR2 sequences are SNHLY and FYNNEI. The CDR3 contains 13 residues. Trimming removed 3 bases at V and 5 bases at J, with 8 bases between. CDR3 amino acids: CASSEERDQPQHF. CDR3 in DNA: TGTGCCAGCAGTGAGGAGCGAGATCAGCCCCAGCATTTT.

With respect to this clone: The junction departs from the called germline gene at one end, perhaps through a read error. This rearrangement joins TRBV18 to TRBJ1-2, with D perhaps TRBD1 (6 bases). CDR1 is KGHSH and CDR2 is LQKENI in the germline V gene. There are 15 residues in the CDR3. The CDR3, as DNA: TGTGCCAGCTCACCTCAACCCACAGGGACTTATGACTACACCTTC. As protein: CASSPQPTGTYDYTF.

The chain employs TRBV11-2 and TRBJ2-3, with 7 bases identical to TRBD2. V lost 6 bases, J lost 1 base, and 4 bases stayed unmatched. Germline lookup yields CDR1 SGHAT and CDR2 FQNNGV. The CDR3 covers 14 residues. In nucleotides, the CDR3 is TGTGCCAGCAGTTCCGCGGGGGGCACAGATACGCAGTATTTT. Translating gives CASSSAGGTDTQYF.

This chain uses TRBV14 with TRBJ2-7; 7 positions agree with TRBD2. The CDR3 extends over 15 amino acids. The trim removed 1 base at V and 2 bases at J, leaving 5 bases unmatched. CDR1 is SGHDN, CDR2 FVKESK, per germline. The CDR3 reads CASSQAGRGPYEQYF. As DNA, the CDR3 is TGTGCCAGCAGCCAAGCAGGGAGGGGCCCCTACGAGCAGTACTTC.

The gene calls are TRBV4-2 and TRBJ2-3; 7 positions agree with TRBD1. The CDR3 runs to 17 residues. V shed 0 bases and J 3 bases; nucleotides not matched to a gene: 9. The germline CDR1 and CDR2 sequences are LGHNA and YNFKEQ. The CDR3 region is CASSQDHNRGATDTQYF. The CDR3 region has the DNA TGTGCCAGCAGCCAAGATCACAACAGGGGCGCGACAGATACGCAGTATTTT.

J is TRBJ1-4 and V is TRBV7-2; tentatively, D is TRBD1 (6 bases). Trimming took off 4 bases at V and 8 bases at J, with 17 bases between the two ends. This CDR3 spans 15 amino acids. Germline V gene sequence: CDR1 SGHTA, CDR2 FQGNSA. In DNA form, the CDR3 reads TGTGCCAGCAGCTCCCGGTGGGGGCTGGACGAAAAACTGTTTTTT. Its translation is CASSSRWGLDEKLFF.

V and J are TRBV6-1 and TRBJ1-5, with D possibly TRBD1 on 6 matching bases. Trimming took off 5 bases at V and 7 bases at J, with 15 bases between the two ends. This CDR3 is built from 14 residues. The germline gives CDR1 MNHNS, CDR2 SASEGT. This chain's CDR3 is CASSQTLGGQPQHF. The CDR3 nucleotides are TGTGCCAGCAGTCAAACCCTCGGGGGCCAGCCCCAGCATTTT.

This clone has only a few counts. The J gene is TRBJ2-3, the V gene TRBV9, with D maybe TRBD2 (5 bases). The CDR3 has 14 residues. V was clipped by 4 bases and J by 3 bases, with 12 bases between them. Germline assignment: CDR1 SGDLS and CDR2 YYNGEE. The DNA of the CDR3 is TGTGCCAGCAGCACCAAGACGGGGACAGATACGCAGTATTTT. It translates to CASSTKTGTDTQYF.

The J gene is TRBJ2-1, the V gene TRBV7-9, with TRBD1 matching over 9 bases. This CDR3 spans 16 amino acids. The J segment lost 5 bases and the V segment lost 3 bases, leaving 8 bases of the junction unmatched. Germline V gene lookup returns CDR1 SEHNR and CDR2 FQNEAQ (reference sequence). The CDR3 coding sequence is TGTGCCAGCAGCTTCCCCGGGACAGGGCCCGACAATGAGCAGTTCTTC. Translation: CASSFPGTGPDNEQFF.

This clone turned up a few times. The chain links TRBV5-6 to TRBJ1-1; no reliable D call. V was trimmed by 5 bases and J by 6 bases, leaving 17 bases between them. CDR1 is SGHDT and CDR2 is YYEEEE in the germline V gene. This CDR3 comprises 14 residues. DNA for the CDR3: TGTGCCAGCAGTCCCGGGCCTGGAGTCCCTGAAGCTTTCTTT. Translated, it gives CASSPGPGVPEAFF.

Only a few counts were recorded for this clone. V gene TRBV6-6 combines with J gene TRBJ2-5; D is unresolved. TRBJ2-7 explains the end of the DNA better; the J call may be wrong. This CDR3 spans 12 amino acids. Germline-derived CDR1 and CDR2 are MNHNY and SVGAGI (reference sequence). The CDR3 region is CASSYRANEQYF. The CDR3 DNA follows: TGTGCCAGCAGTTACAGGGCCAACGAGCAGTACTTC.

As DNA, the CDR3 is TGTGCCAGCAGTGAAAGTTCCAGACAAGAGACCCAGTACTTC. Residues: CASSESSRQETQYF. The chain is built from TRBV2 and TRBJ2-5, with D uncertain. Trimming took 2 bases from V and 2 from J, leaving 9 bases between them. Germline lookup yields CDR1 SNHLY and CDR2 FYNNEI. The CDR3 runs to 14 residues.

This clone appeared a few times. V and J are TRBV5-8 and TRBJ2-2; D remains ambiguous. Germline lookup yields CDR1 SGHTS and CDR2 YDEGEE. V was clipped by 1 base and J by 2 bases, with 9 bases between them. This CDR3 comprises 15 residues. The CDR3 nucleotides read TGTGCCAGCAGCTTGCGAAGGGTCAACACCGGGGAGCTGTTTTTT. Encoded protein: CASSLRRVNTGELFF.

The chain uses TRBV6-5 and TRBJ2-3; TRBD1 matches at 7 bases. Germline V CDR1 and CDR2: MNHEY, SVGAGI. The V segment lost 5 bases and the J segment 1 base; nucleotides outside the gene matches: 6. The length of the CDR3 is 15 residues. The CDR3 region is CASSPGTARTDTQYF. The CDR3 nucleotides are TGTGCCAGCAGTCCCGGGACAGCCCGCACAGATACGCAGTATTTT.

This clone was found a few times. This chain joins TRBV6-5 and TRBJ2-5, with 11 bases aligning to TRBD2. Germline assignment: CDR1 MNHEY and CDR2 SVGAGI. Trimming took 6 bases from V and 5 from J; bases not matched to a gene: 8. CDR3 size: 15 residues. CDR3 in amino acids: CASRKLAGVQETQYF. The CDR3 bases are TGTGCCAGCAGGAAACTAGCGGGAGTTCAGGAGACCCAGTACTTC.

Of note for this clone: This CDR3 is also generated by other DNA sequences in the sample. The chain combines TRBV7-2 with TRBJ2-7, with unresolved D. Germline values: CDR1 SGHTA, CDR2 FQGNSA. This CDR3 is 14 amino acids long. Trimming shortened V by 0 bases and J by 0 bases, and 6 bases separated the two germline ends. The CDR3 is CASSLARTSYEQYF. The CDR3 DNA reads TGTGCCAGCAGCTTAGCGCGAACCTCCTACGAGCAGTACTTC.

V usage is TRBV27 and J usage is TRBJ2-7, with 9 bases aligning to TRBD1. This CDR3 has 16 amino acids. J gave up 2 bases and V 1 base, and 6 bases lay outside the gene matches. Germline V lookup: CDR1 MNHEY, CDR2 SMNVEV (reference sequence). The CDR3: CASSLFGTGKPYEQYF. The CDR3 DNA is TGTGCCAGCAGTTTATTCGGGACAGGGAAGCCCTACGAGCAGTACTTC.

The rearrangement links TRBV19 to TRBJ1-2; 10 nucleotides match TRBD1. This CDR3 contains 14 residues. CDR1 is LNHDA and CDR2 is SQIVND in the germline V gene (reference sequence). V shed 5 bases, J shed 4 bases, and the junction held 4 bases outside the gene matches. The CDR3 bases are TGTGCCAGTAGTGCGACAGGGGGCAGCTATGGCTACACCTTC. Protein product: CASSATGGSYGYTF. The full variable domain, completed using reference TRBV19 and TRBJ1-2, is DGGITQSPKYLFRKEGQNVTLSCEQNLNHDAMYWYRQDPGQGLRLIYYSQIVNDFQKGDIAEGYSVSREKKESFPLTVTSAQKNPTAFYLCASSATGGSYGYTFGSGTRLTVV.

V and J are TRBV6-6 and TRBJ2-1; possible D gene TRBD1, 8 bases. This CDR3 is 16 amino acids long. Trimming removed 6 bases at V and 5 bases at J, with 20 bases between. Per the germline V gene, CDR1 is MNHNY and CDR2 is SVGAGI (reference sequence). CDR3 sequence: CASRRTGKSGNNEQFF. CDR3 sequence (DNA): TGTGCCAGCAGGCGGACAGGGAAGAGCGGGAACAATGAGCAGTTCTTC.

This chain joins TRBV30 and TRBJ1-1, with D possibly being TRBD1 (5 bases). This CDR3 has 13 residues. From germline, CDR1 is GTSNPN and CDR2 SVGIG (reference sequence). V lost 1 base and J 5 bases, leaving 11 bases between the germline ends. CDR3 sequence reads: CAWSDLQGTEAFF. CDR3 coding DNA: TGTGCCTGGAGTGATCTTCAGGGAACTGAAGCTTTCTTT.

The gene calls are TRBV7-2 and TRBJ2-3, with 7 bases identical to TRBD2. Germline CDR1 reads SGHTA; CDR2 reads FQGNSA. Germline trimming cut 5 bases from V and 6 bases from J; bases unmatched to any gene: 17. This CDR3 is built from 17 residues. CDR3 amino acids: CASSLGRDSRGGDTQYF. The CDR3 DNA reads TGTGCCAGCAGCCTAGGGAGGGACTCTCGGGGAGGCGATACGCAGTATTTT.

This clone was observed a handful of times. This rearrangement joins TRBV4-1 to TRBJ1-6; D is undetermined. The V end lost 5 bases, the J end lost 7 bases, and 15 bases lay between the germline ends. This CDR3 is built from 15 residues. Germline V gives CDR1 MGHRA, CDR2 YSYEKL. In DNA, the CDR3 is TGCGCCAGCAGCAGCGAAGAAGGCGGGAATTCACCCCTCCACTTT. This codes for CASSSEEGGNSPLHF.

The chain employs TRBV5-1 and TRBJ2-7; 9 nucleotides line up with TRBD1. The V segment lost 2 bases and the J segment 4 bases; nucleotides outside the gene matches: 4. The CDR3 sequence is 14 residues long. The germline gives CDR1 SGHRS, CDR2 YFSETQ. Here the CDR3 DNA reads TGCGCCAGCAGCTTCGACAGGGGGGCGTACGAGCAGTACTTC. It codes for CASSFDRGAYEQYF. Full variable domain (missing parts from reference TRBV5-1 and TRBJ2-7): KAGVTQTPRYLIKTRGQQVTLSCSPISGHRSVSWYQQTPGQGLQFLFEYFSETQRNKGNFPGRFSGRQFSNSRSEMNVSTLELGDSALYLCASSFDRGAYEQYFGPGTRLTVT.